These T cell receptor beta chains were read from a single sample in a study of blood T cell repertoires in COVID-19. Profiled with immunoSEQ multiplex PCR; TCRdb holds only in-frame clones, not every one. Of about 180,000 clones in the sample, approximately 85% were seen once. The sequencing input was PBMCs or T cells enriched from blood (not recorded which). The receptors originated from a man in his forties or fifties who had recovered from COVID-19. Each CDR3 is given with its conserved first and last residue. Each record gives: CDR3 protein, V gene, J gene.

cdr3_aa: CASSYNAGAVYGYTF
v_call: TRBV6-6
j_call: TRBJ1-2

cdr3_aa: CASVRQGTIWYGYTF
v_call: TRBV7-2
j_call: TRBJ1-2

cdr3_aa: CASSLVSLGQENYNEQFF
v_call: TRBV7-9
j_call: TRBJ2-1

cdr3_aa: CASIGLSDNEQFF
v_call: TRBV6-5
j_call: TRBJ2-1

cdr3_aa: CASSLDPAGTSTDTQYF
v_call: TRBV5-4
j_call: TRBJ2-3

cdr3_aa: CASSLGRSNQPQHF
v_call: TRBV7-8
j_call: TRBJ1-5

cdr3_aa: CASSGPGHSSVTDTQYF
v_call: TRBV9
j_call: TRBJ2-3

cdr3_aa: CASSSGTRRSNQPQHF
v_call: TRBV7-6
j_call: TRBJ1-5

cdr3_aa: CASLERGLNTEAFF
v_call: TRBV6-1
j_call: TRBJ1-1

cdr3_aa: CASSSIRGTDIAEAFF
v_call: TRBV11-2
j_call: TRBJ1-1

cdr3_aa: CASSDRGLPNTGELFF
v_call: TRBV10-1
j_call: TRBJ2-2

cdr3_aa: CASSLGAAEAFF
v_call: TRBV11-3
j_call: TRBJ1-1

cdr3_aa: CASSMPGTPGGYTF
v_call: TRBV7-2
j_call: TRBJ1-2

cdr3_aa: CAISPRGQGTKNIQYF
v_call: TRBV10-3
j_call: TRBJ2-4

cdr3_aa: CASSSGHRVVDQPQHF
v_call: TRBV7-8
j_call: TRBJ1-5

cdr3_aa: CASSVEQGGEQYF
v_call: TRBV10-1
j_call: TRBJ2-7

cdr3_aa: CASSSGQGKGEQFF
v_call: TRBV7-3
j_call: TRBJ2-1

cdr3_aa: CASSLQWVGSTYEQYF
v_call: TRBV5-1
j_call: TRBJ2-7

cdr3_aa: CASSLRAGAVTETQYF
v_call: TRBV7-9
j_call: TRBJ2-5

cdr3_aa: CASSRMRGPSYNSPLHF
v_call: TRBV4-1
j_call: TRBJ1-6

cdr3_aa: CASSSPAVGSSYEQYF
v_call: TRBV7-9
j_call: TRBJ2-7

cdr3_aa: CASSFPPTEAFF
v_call: TRBV12-3/TRBV12-4
j_call: TRBJ1-1

cdr3_aa: CASRDSVDEQYF
v_call: TRBV28
j_call: TRBJ2-7

cdr3_aa: CASSPYRGTEAFF
v_call: TRBV18
j_call: TRBJ1-1

cdr3_aa: CASSSNRVTEAFF
v_call: TRBV27
j_call: TRBJ1-1

cdr3_aa: CASSSRTSGSYNEQFF
v_call: TRBV4-2
j_call: TRBJ2-1

cdr3_aa: CASSSSTSTAFYEQYF
v_call: TRBV5-5
j_call: TRBJ2-7